These T cell receptor beta chains were read from a single sample in a study of OX40 agonist ivuxolimab in advanced cancers. Clones were sequenced by immunoSEQ multiplex PCR, and TCRdb holds only the in-frame ones, with some missing. Of 25,000 to 35,000 clones listed, 70% to 90% are singletons. Sample: CD4+ or CD8+ T cells sorted from blood, taken in a trial of the OX40 agonist ivuxolimab. All receptors come from an adult with an advanced solid tumor such as melanoma, head and neck, liver or kidney cancer. Both conserved end residues are part of each CDR3. The order of the fields is D gene, V gene, J gene, clone size, CDR3 protein, CDR3 DNA. The D gene is left open where the match is weak. A row's size may be missing; if present it is once, few, many or a size class.

>TRBD2|TRBV7-3|TRBJ2-1|-
CASSSSGRGNEQFF
TGTGCCAGCAGCTCTAGCGGGAGGGGTAATGAGCAGTTCTTC
>-|TRBV28|TRBJ2-7|few
CASSLIAFEPFQEQYF
TGTGCCAGCAGTTTAATTGCTTTTGAGCCCTTCCAGGAGCAGTACTTC
>-|TRBV5-6|TRBJ2-3|-
CASSLTGPEADTQYF
TGTGCCAGCAGCTTGACAGGCCCGGAGGCAGATACGCAGTATTTT
>TRBD1|TRBV5-5|TRBJ1-1|-
CASSLSDRGNTEAFF
TGTGCCAGCAGCTTATCCGACAGGGGAAACACTGAAGCTTTCTTT
>-|TRBV2|TRBJ2-2|few
CASSAAGGGFGELFF
TGTGCCAGCAGTGCTGCAGGTGGAGGGTTCGGGGAGCTGTTTTTT
>TRBD1|TRBV2|TRBJ1-1|-
CASSRQGASNTEAFF
TGTGCCAGCAGTCGACAGGGGGCATCGAACACTGAAGCTTTCTTT
>-|TRBV28|TRBJ2-7|few
CASSLYEQYF
TGTGCCAGCAGCCTCTACGAGCAGTACTTC
>-|TRBV6-1|TRBJ2-3|-
CASKDQFLAGDTQYF
TGTGCCAGCAAAGACCAATTCCTTGCGGGAGATACGCAGTATTTT
>-|TRBV27|TRBJ1-5|-
CASSWSGSGQPQHF
TGTGCCAGCAGTTGGTCAGGGAGCGGCCAGCCCCAGCATTTT
>TRBD1|TRBV9|TRBJ1-4|-
CASSEDRGSSTNEKLFF
TGTGCCAGCAGCGAGGACAGGGGATCCTCAACTAATGAAAAACTGTTTTTT
>-|TRBV7-9|TRBJ1-4|-
CASSWLTASNEKLFF
TGTGCCAGCAGCTGGCTGACAGCTTCTAATGAAAAACTGTTTTTT
>TRBD2|TRBV4-1|TRBJ2-3|once
CASSQVGPSGRGDTQYF
TGCGCCAGCAGCCAAGTGGGCCCTAGCGGGAGAGGGGATACGCAGTATTTT
>-|TRBV5-1|TRBJ2-7|once
CASSLVGTSEQYF
TGCGCCAGCAGCTTGGTAGGGACCAGCGAGCAGTACTTC
>-|TRBV7-8|TRBJ2-7|-
CASWTPAEGGEQYF
TGTGCCAGCTGGACCCCAGCGGAAGGGGGGGAGCAGTACTTC
>TRBD2|TRBV13|TRBJ2-3|-
CASSLPFSSAGATDTQYF
TGTGCCAGCAGCTTGCCCTTCTCCTCAGCGGGGGCAACAGATACGCAGTATTTT
>-|TRBV2|TRBJ1-2|-
CASTATGGREGYTF
TGTGCCAGCACCGCAACGGGGGGAAGGGAGGGCTACACCTTC
>-|TRBV6-6|TRBJ1-2|-
CATPDTNYGYTF
TGTGCCACCCCGGACACCAACTATGGCTACACCTTC
>-|TRBV6-5|TRBJ1-4|medium-sized
CATTLSVITNEKLFF
TGTGCCACCACTCTATCCGTAATAACTAATGAAAAACTGTTTTTT
>TRBD1|TRBV7-9|TRBJ1-4|-
CASSSIRGLSEKLFF
TGTGCCAGCAGCTCAATCAGGGGGCTCTCCGAAAAACTGTTTTTT
>-|TRBV7-8|TRBJ2-7|-
CASSLPVGNHEQYF
TGTGCCAGCAGCCTCCCGGTAGGGAACCACGAGCAGTACTTC
>-|TRBV11-2|TRBJ2-3|once
CASSLVGSTDTQYF
TGTGCCAGCAGCTTGGTTGGCAGCACAGATACGCAGTATTTT
>-|TRBV5-1|TRBJ2-5|-
CASSLVLLETQYF
TGCGCCAGCAGCTTGGTTTTGTTGGAGACCCAGTACTTC
>-|TRBV5-1|TRBJ1-1|-
CASSLANMPGANAEAFF
TGCGCCAGCAGCTTGGCCAATATGCCGGGGGCTAACGCTGAAGCTTTCTTT
>-|TRBV6-1|TRBJ1-1|-
CASREAENTEAFF
TGTGCCAGCAGAGAGGCAGAGAACACTGAAGCTTTCTTT
>-|TRBV27|TRBJ2-7|-
CASSDTTSSYEQYF
TGTGCCAGCAGTGACACTACTTCCTCCTACGAGCAGTACTTC
>-|TRBV19|TRBJ2-7|-
CASSHASGVYEQYF
TGTGCCAGTAGCCACGCCTCAGGGGTCTACGAGCAGTACTTC
>-|TRBV4-1|TRBJ1-5|-
CASSQDTGSNQPQHF
TGCGCCAGCAGCCAAGATACGGGCTCCAATCAGCCCCAGCATTTT
>-|TRBV15|TRBJ2-7|-
CATSRDRRNEQYF
TGTGCCACCAGCAGGGATCGGCGTAACGAGCAGTACTTC
>-|TRBV29-1|TRBJ2-7|-
CSVSGTRGREQYF
TGCAGCGTTTCCGGGACCCGAGGTAGGGAGCAGTACTTC
>-|TRBV23-1|TRBJ1-5|-
CASSQYRLSNQPQHF
TGCGCCAGCAGTCAATATAGACTTAGCAATCAGCCCCAGCATTTT
>-|TRBV11-2|TRBJ2-2|-
CASSLQARGELFF
TGTGCCAGCAGCTTGCAAGCACGTGGGGAGCTGTTTTTT
>-|TRBV7-6|TRBJ2-7|-
CASSPNPAYEQYF
TGTGCCAGCAGCCCCAATCCTGCCTACGAGCAGTACTTC
>-|TRBV10-3|TRBJ2-7|-
CAISDLDSSYEQYF
TGTGCCATCAGTGACCTGGACAGCTCCTACGAGCAGTACTTC
>-|TRBV6-1|TRBJ1-1|-
CASRDLIDAFF
TGTGCCAGCAGAGACCTGATCGACGCTTTCTTT
>-|TRBV11-2|TRBJ1-4|-
CASSFRVDEKLFF
TGTGCCAGCAGCTTCCGAGTTGATGAAAAACTGTTTTTT
>-|TRBV5-1|TRBJ1-1|-
CASSGETGSTEAFF
TGCGCCAGCAGCGGAGAAACAGGGAGCACTGAAGCTTTCTTT